This T cell receptor (beta chain) was sequenced for a study of T cells in localized non-small cell lung cancer. Whole-study findings and limits: Since sequencing was restricted to only one region of the tumor, intratumor heterogeneity remains a possibility.

Sequencing used immunoSEQ multiplex PCR; TCRdb keeps in-frame clones, though not all of them. The table records roughly 990 clones, about 34% of them present only once. A remark on this clone: Its specificity is not known. The germline gene is not matched at one end of the junction; a read error may be the cause.

The specimen was lung tumor tissue, collected before any cancer treatment. The sequence derives from a man between 35 and 75 years old with stage I lung adenocarcinoma.

CDR3 sequence reads: CAISVGQGVYEQYF. The CDR3 bases are TGTGCCATCAGTGTAGGACAGGGGGTCTACGAGCAGTACTTC. V is TRBV6-8 and J is TRBJ2-7; 10 bases are shared with TRBD1. CDR1 and CDR2 from the germline V gene are MNHGY and SAAAGT. The CDR3 loop spans 14 amino acids.